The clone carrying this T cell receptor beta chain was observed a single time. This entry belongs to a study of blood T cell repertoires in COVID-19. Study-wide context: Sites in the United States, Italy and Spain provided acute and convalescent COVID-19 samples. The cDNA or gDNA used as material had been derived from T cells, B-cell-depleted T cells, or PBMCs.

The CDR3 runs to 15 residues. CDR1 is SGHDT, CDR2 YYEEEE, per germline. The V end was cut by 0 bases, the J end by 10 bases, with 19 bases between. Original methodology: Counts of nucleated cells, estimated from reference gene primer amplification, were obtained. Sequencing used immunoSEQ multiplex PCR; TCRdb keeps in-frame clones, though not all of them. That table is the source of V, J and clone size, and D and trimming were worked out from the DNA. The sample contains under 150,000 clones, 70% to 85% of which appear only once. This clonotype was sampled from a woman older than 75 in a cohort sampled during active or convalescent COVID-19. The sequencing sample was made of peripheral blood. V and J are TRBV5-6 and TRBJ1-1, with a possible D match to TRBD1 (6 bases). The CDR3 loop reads CASSLVLRGASGAFF. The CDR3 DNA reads TGTGCCAGCAGCTTGGTATTACGGGGGGCGTCGGGAGCTTTCTTT. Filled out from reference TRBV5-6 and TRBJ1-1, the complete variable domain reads DAGVTQSPTHLIKTRGQQVTLRCSPKSGHDTVSWYQQALGQGPQFIFQYYEEEERQRGNFPDRFSGHQFPNYSSELNVNALLLGDSALYLCASSLVLRGASGAFFGQGTRLTVV.